A selection of T cell receptor beta chains follows, all from one sample in a study of cytomegalovirus exposure and HLA in healthy donors. Data came from immunoSEQ multiplex PCR; TCRdb stores just in-frame clones and leaves some out. The sample carries 200,000 or so clones, 87% recorded once. The sample comprised PBMCs. The receptor source for this set is a man younger than 40 in good health and CMV-seronegative. Each CDR3 is given with its conserved first and last residue. The D gene is left open where the match is weak. The size field is filled for only some rows; it gives once, few, many or a size class.

TRBV4-2	TRBJ2-3	.	.	TGTGCCAGCAGTCACCAAGCCCGGTACGGAGGGGCAGATACGCAGTATTTT	CASSHQARYGGADTQYF
TRBV30	TRBJ1-2	.	.	TGTGCCTGGACTAGGAGACCCTATGGCTACACCTTC	CAWTRRPYGYTF
TRBV15	TRBJ1-4	.	.	TGTGCCACCAGCAGTGGTCAGTTTAATGAAAAACTGTTTTTT	CATSSGQFNEKLFF
TRBV5-3	TRBJ1-5	.	.	TGTGCCAGAAGCCCTCACTTAGAACCCCAGCATTTT	CARSPHLEPQHF
TRBV19	TRBJ2-7	.	.	TGTGCCAGTAGTGTCGGACTGGTTTACGAGCAGTACTTC	CASSVGLVYEQYF
TRBV6-6	TRBJ1-3	TRBD1	once	TGTGCCAGCGAGTCCGGGGACAGTGACGGAAACACCATATATTTT	CASESGDSDGNTIYF
TRBV6-5	TRBJ2-5	TRBD2	.	TGTGCCAGCAGTTGGACTAGCGGGCCCAAGAGACCCCAGTACTTC	CASSWTSGPKRPQYF
TRBV5-1	TRBJ2-7	TRBD2	once	TGCGCCAGCAGCTTGATCCCCTTTTTGCCTAGCGGGAGCGAGCAGTACTTC	CASSLIPFLPSGSEQYF
TRBV18	TRBJ1-1	.	.	TGTGCCAGCTCACCACCGGTGGTCCGGGGTGGCACTGAAGCTTTCTTT	CASSPPVVRGGTEAFF
TRBV2	TRBJ2-5	.	.	TGTGCCAGCAGGACAACGCAGGGGCTTCAAGAGACCCAGTACTTC	CASRTTQGLQETQYF
TRBV4-1	TRBJ1-1	.	once	TGCGCCAGCAGCCAAGTGCAGGACACAGAAGCTTTCTTT	CASSQVQDTEAFF
TRBV6-1	TRBJ2-1	TRBD2	few	TGTGCCAGCAGGGGGACTAAATTTTCGGATGAGCAGTTCTTC	CASRGTKFSDEQFF
TRBV20-1	TRBJ2-1	.	.	TGCAGTGCCAGGGGTCGGCCTGAGCAGTTCTTC	CSARGRPEQFF
TRBV29-1	TRBJ2-1	TRBD1	.	TGCAGCGTGGATGGGGGACAGAAGCAGTTCTTC	CSVDGGQKQFF
TRBV5-1	TRBJ1-5	.	.	TGCGCCAGCAGCTTGGGGACAGCCAATCAGCCCCAGCATTTT	CASSLGTANQPQHF
TRBV30	TRBJ2-1	.	.	TGTGCCTTATGGGGGGGGCCGATCTACAATGAGCAGTTCTTC	CALWGGPIYNEQFF
TRBV14	TRBJ2-7	TRBD1	.	TGTGCCAGCAGCCCTCCATGGGGGCCAGGGGGCGTAGGGGAGCAGTACTTC	CASSPPWGPGGVGEQYF
TRBV6-1	TRBJ1-1	.	.	TGTGCCAGCAGTAAGACGGACATCCCTGAAGCTTTCTTT	CASSKTDIPEAFF
TRBV11-2	TRBJ2-3	TRBD1	.	TGTGCCATTAGGACAGGGGTTGGTGAAGATACGCAGTATTTT	CAIRTGVGEDTQYF
TRBV29-1	TRBJ1-1	.	.	TGCAGCGTCCAAGACAGGAGGTACACTGAAGCTTTCTTT	CSVQDRRYTEAFF
TRBV5-1	TRBJ2-7	.	.	TGCGCCAGCAGCTTAATGGGGAGGACCTACGAGCAGTACTTC	CASSLMGRTYEQYF
TRBV28	TRBJ1-2	TRBD1	.	TGTGCCAGCAGGAAGGACAGGGGGCATAACTATGGCTACACCTTC	CASRKDRGHNYGYTF
TRBV28	TRBJ2-5	.	.	TGTGCCAGCAGCTGGCAGTACCACCAAGAGACCCAGTACTTC	CASSWQYHQETQYF
TRBV7-2	TRBJ2-5	TRBD2	.	TGTGCCAGCAAGATTAGCGGGGTCCAAGAGACCCAGTACTTC	CASKISGVQETQYF
TRBV28	TRBJ2-7	TRBD1	.	TGTGCCAGCAGTTTGCGGACAGGGGGGTGGGGCGAGCAGTACTTC	CASSLRTGGWGEQYF
TRBV19	TRBJ1-4	.	few	TGTGCCAGTAGTCCTCTACAGGGTCCTAATGAAAAACTGTTTTTT	CASSPLQGPNEKLFF
TRBV2	TRBJ2-1	.	.	TGTGCCACCTCACGGGAACAGGGTCTCGATGAGCAGTTCTTC	CATSREQGLDEQFF
TRBV6-5	TRBJ1-2	TRBD1	.	TGTGCCAGCAGTTACCTCTCACAGGGGTTGGGTGGCTACACCTTC	CASSYLSQGLGGYTF
TRBV6-5	TRBJ2-7	TRBD1	.	TGTGCCAGCAGGACGGGACAGGGGTTGCGGGAGCAGTACTTC	CASRTGQGLREQYF
TRBV14	TRBJ2-7	TRBD1	.	TGTGCCAGCAGCCAAGGCCCTCAGGGGGTGCGCCACGAGCAGTACTTC	CASSQGPQGVRHEQYF
TRBV5-5	TRBJ2-2	TRBD2	.	TGTGCCAGCAGCTTGGGGGAGCGGGGGGGCCCCGGGGAGCTGTTTTTT	CASSLGERGGPGELFF
TRBV18	TRBJ1-3	TRBD1	.	TGTGCCAGCTCACCGGACAGGGAAAGAAACACCATATATTTT	CASSPDRERNTIYF
TRBV15	TRBJ2-7	.	once	TGTGCCACCAGCAGAAGAGGGGGAGTTTACGAGCAGTACTTC	CATSRRGGVYEQYF
TRBV19	TRBJ1-5	.	.	TGTGCCAGTAGTACCCCGGGTGGTAGCAGACAGCCCCAGCATTTT	CASSTPGGSRQPQHF
TRBV15	TRBJ2-7	TRBD1	.	TGTGCCACCAGCACCCCCCCCGGGACAGGGGAATACGAGCAGTACTTC	CATSTPPGTGEYEQYF
TRBV28	TRBJ2-5	TRBD2	.	TGTGCCAGCAGTTCGGGACTACCCCTGGGCGTTGAGACCCAGTACTTC	CASSSGLPLGVETQYF
TRBV5-4	TRBJ2-1	TRBD2	.	TGTGCCAGCAGCTTAGCGGGAAGGGGTGAGCAGTTCTTC	CASSLAGRGEQFF
TRBV6-5	TRBJ1-4	.	.	TGTGCCAGCAGTAGAGCGTTCCAGAGTGAAAAACTGTTTTTT	CASSRAFQSEKLFF
TRBV4-1	TRBJ2-7	.	.	TGCGCCAGCAGCCAAGATCAGGGGCGGGCCGAGCAGTACTTC	CASSQDQGRAEQYF
TRBV5-6	TRBJ2-3	.	.	TGTGCCAGCAGCTTTAGGTTCGGCGGCGGCACAGATACGCAGTATTTT	CASSFRFGGGTDTQYF
TRBV11-3	TRBJ2-5	TRBD2	.	TGTGCCAGCAGCCGGGGACTAAGGGGACAAGAGACCCAGTACTTC	CASSRGLRGQETQYF
TRBV28	TRBJ2-7	TRBD1	.	TGTGCCAGCGGGACACAGGGGGACTCCTACGAGCAGTACTTC	CASGTQGDSYEQYF
TRBV10-1	TRBJ2-2	TRBD1	.	TGCGCCAGCAGTGAGGACAGGGGGCCGGTCGGGGAGCTGTTTTTT	CASSEDRGPVGELFF
TRBV10-3	TRBJ1-1	.	few	TGTGCCATCAGTGAACGGGAAAGCACTGAAGCTTTCTTT	CAISERESTEAFF
TRBV4-1	TRBJ1-4	TRBD1	.	TGCGCCAGCAGCCAAGAAGGGGGCGTAGGGCGGGTTGGTGAAAAACTGTTTTTT	CASSQEGGVGRVGEKLFF
TRBV28	TRBJ1-1	.	.	TGTGCCAGCAGAATCCCACAGGGAGCAGCTTTCTTT	CASRIPQGAAFF
TRBV6-5	TRBJ2-5	.	.	TGTGCCAGCAGACAACAGGGAAAAGAGACCCAGTACTTC	CASRQQGKETQYF
TRBV28	TRBJ2-1	TRBD2	.	TGTGCCAGCAGTTTAGAGCGGGGAACTCTGGAGCAGTTCTTC	CASSLERGTLEQFF
TRBV10-3	TRBJ2-3	.	.	TGTGCCACAACCACCAGGGGCGGTGGAGATACGCAGTATTTT	CATTTRGGGDTQYF
TRBV25-1	TRBJ2-7	TRBD1	few	TGTGCCAGCAGTCTAGGGGGCGCTGCCTACGAGCAGTACTTC	CASSLGGAAYEQYF
TRBV27	TRBJ1-2	.	.	TGTGCCAGCAGTCCCAGATCGGGGGGGGCACGCTATGGCTACACCTTC	CASSPRSGGARYGYTF